Each of the 30 T cell receptor beta chains below was sequenced from the same sample in a study of control samples from healthy donors and cancer patients. Produced via immunoSEQ multiplex PCR; TCRdb's table is partial and in-frame only. The sample yields about 85,000 clones, 85% to 90% seen once. The sample consisted of blood. The receptors derive from a woman aged 60 to 75 in good health.

V and J are TRBV29-1 and TRBJ1-2; 10 bases fit TRBD1. CDR3 size: 16 residues. Germline V gene lookup returns CDR1 SQVTM and CDR2 ANQGSEA. Trimming at V came to 5 bases and at J to 0 bases, leaving 9 bases not matched to a gene. CDR3 bases: TGCAGCGTTCTTAAGACAGGGGGCAAAGCTAACTATGGCTACACCTTC. It translates to CSVLKTGGKANYGYTF. The full variable domain, its missing parts supplied by reference TRBV29-1 and TRBJ1-2, is SAVISQKPSRDICQRGTSLTIQCQVDSQVTMMFWYRQQPGQSLTLIATANQGSEATYESGFVIDKFPISRPNLTFSTLTVSNMSPEDSSIYLCSVLKTGGKANYGYTFGSGTRLTVV.

The CDR3: CASSIERGIGYGYTF. In nucleotides, the CDR3 is TGTGCCAGTAGTATAGAAAGGGGAATCGGCTATGGCTACACCTTC. This chain connects TRBV19 to TRBJ1-2; weak D call: TRBD1 (5 bases). CDR1 LNHDA and CDR2 SQIVND come from the germline V gene (reference sequence). The V end lost 0 bases, the J end lost 4 bases, and 12 bases lay between the germline ends. The CDR3 consists of 15 residues.

The chain joins TRBV10-3 to TRBJ1-5; D uncertain. The V and J ends lost 1 base and 7 bases respectively, with 5 bases between them. The germline V gene has CDR1 ENHRY and CDR2 SYGVKD. CDR3 length equals 12 residues. The CDR3 DNA is TGTGCCATCAGTGAGTTAGAACAGCCCCAGCATTTT. Translation: CAISELEQPQHF.

V is TRBV4-3 and J is TRBJ2-5; 9 nucleotides match TRBD1. The V gene end was trimmed by 0 bases and the J gene end by 5 bases; junction bases not matched to a gene: 10. This CDR3 comprises 17 residues. CDR1 is LGHNA and CDR2 is YSLEER in the germline V gene. The CDR3 sequence: CASSQEYRDRVFETQYF. The CDR3 region has the DNA TGCGCCAGCAGCCAAGAATACCGGGACAGGGTTTTCGAGACCCAGTACTTC.

The chain is built from TRBV18 and TRBJ1-2; no reliable D call. The CDR3 contains 15 residues. Germline V gives CDR1 KGHSH, CDR2 LQKENI. Trimming left V 1 base short and J 3 bases short, with 12 bases between. DNA for the CDR3: TGTGCCAGCTCACCACTCAGCCGGGATTACTATGGCTACACCTTC. This encodes CASSPLSRDYYGYTF.

V usage is TRBV18 and J usage is TRBJ2-5; tentatively, D is TRBD1 or TRBD2 (6 bases each). Germline CDR1 reads KGHSH; CDR2 reads LQKENI. Trimming cost V 2 bases and J 3 bases, with 10 bases left between them. CDR3 length: 14 amino acids. In nucleotides, the CDR3 is TGTGCCAGCTCACCAACCGGGGGCGAAGAGACCCAGTACTTC. This gives the protein CASSPTGGEETQYF.

This sequence joins TRBV10-3 and TRBJ1-3, with D hard to call. Germline CDR1 is ENHRY and CDR2 is SYGVKD. The V and J ends lost 0 bases and 0 bases respectively, with 12 bases between them. This CDR3 contains 17 residues. The CDR3 sequence: CAISESLQVNSGNTIYF. The CDR3 nucleotides are TGTGCCATCAGTGAGTCTCTCCAGGTGAACTCTGGAAACACCATATATTTT.

The chain employs TRBV9 and TRBJ2-1; tentatively, D is TRBD2 (5 bases). The CDR3 extends over 13 amino acids. V was cut by 3 bases and J by 10 bases, with 14 bases left in between. Germline V gene lookup returns CDR1 SGDLS and CDR2 YYNGEE. CDR3 bases: TGTGCCAGCAGCGCTCCAACCGGCGGGGAGCAGTTCTTC. Translating gives CASSAPTGGEQFF. Full variable domain (rest looked up from reference TRBV9 and TRBJ2-1): DSGVTQTPKHLITATGQRVTLRCSPRSGDLSVYWYQQSLDQGLQFLIQYYNGEERAKGNILERFSAQQFPDLHSELNLSSLELGDSALYFCASSAPTGGEQFFGPGTRLTVL.

The sample holds one count of this clone. V and J are TRBV14 and TRBJ1-6; a possible D gene is TRBD1 (6 bases). The CDR3 spans 15 residues. The V gene's germline CDR1 is SGHDN and CDR2 FVKESK. V dropped 6 bases and J dropped 10 bases, with 19 bases sitting between them. The CDR3 nucleotides are TGTGCCAGCAGGGAAGGGGGGACCACGCGATCACCCCTCCACTTT. This gives the protein CASREGGTTRSPLHF.

The chain carries TRBV25-1 and TRBJ1-3; 11 positions agree with TRBD1. The CDR3 length is 16 residues. Per the germline V gene, CDR1 is MGHDK and CDR2 is SYGVNS. J gave up 2 bases and V 2 bases, and 2 bases lay outside the gene matches. The CDR3 DNA reads TGTGCCAGCAGTGAAGGACAGGGGGCGACTGGAAACACCATATATTTT. Amino acid sequence: CASSEGQGATGNTIYF.

Only a few counts were recorded for this clone. The CDR3 loop is CASSVGREGYTF. The CDR3 DNA is TGTGCCAGCAGTGTGGGCAGGGAAGGCTACACCTTC. V gene TRBV2 combines with J gene TRBJ1-2; weak D call: TRBD1 (5 bases). CDR1 is SNHLY and CDR2 is FYNNEI in the germline V gene. This CDR3 is built from 12 residues. V lost 4 bases, J lost 8 bases, and 11 bases lay in between.

This sequence joins TRBV19 and TRBJ1-5; D is undetermined. Trimming pared 4 bases from V and 4 bases from J, leaving 17 bases between. The germline gives CDR1 LNHDA, CDR2 SQIVND (reference sequence). The length of the CDR3 is 16 residues. The CDR3 DNA reads TGTGCCAGTAGTACCCGGACGGCCAGGCCTAATCAGCCCCAGCATTTT. This codes for CASSTRTARPNQPQHF.

The chain combines TRBV5-1 with TRBJ2-3; D gene ambiguous. The CDR3 consists of 14 residues. The germline gives CDR1 SGHRS, CDR2 YFSETQ. Trimming removed 0 bases from V and 2 bases from J, with 7 bases in between. The CDR3 DNA reads TGCGCCAGCAGCTTGGCCGGTGACACAGATACGCAGTATTTT. This sequence encodes CASSLAGDTDTQYF.

This clone was seen a handful of times. The chain has TRBV9 and TRBJ1-2; 11 bases align to TRBD1. Germline trimming cut 3 bases from V and 8 bases from J; bases unmatched to any gene: 9. The V gene's germline CDR1 is SGDLS and CDR2 YYNGEE. This CDR3 has 15 amino acids. Written as DNA, the CDR3 is TGTGCCAGCAGCGCTTTGGACAGGGGGCTGGGAGGCTACACCTTC. Protein sequence: CASSALDRGLGGYTF.

This clone occurred a few times. The chain links TRBV7-7 to TRBJ2-1, with 10 positions matching TRBD2. The CDR3 length is 18 residues. CDR1 and CDR2 from the germline V gene are SSHAT and FNYEAQ (reference sequence). V lost 5 bases, J lost 9 bases, and 19 bases stayed unmatched. The CDR3 bases are TGTGCCAGCAGCCCAATTACGTTCCCTAGCGGGAGACCGGGTGAGCAGTTCTTC. It codes for CASSPITFPSGRPGEQFF.

The chain recombines TRBV5-1 with TRBJ1-4; 7 bases are a match to TRBD1. Per germline, CDR1 SGHRS and CDR2 YFSETQ. Losses at the gene ends were 4 bases for V and 1 base for J; bases not matched to a gene: 7. This CDR3 comprises 16 residues. The CDR3 here is CASSVDSGGTNEKLFF. The CDR3 DNA reads as TGCGCCAGCAGCGTAGATTCAGGGGGAACTAATGAAAAACTGTTTTTT. Full variable domain (outside the CDR3, taken from reference TRBV5-1 and TRBJ1-4): KAGVTQTPRYLIKTRGQQVTLSCSPISGHRSVSWYQQTPGQGLQFLFEYFSETQRNKGNFPGRFSGRQFSNSRSEMNVSTLELGDSALYLCASSVDSGGTNEKLFFGSGTQLSVL.

This sequence joins TRBV18 and TRBJ2-5, with no clear D. The V end lost 3 bases, the J end lost 2 bases, and 7 bases lay between the germline ends. Germline CDR1 is KGHSH and CDR2 is LQKENI. The CDR3 is made up of 13 amino acids. As DNA, the CDR3 is TGTGCCAGCTCACCTCGAAATCAAGAGACCCAGTACTTC. Translated: CASSPRNQETQYF.

This chain links TRBV2 with TRBJ1-2; the match to TRBD1 covers 8 bases. The CDR3 runs to 15 residues. Per germline, CDR1 SNHLY and CDR2 FYNNEI. V lost 4 bases, J lost 2 bases, and 6 bases stayed unmatched. The CDR3 is CASSAGQGFNYGYTF. In DNA, the CDR3 is TGTGCCAGCAGTGCCGGACAGGGCTTCAACTATGGCTACACCTTC.

The gene calls are TRBV7-2 and TRBJ1-6, with D unclear. V gave up 3 bases and J gave up 15 bases, with 24 bases separating them. The V gene's germline CDR1 is SGHTA and CDR2 FQGNSA. This CDR3 is built from 16 residues. This CDR3 reads CASSFPDGVPLSGLHF. The DNA for the CDR3 is TGTGCCAGCAGCTTCCCGGACGGCGTTCCCCTTTCGGGCCTCCACTTT.

This clone was found a few times. V usage is TRBV11-3 and J usage is TRBJ2-7; 8 bases are shared with TRBD2. With V trimmed by 2 bases and J by 2 bases, 5 bases remained unmatched. The CDR3 covers 15 residues. The germline gives CDR1 SGHNT, CDR2 YENEEA. For the CDR3, the DNA is TGTGCCAGCAGCTTAACGGGGGGGGCCACCTACGAGCAGTACTTC. Protein sequence: CASSLTGGATYEQYF.

This clone was counted only a few times. The genes are TRBV19 and TRBJ1-5; TRBD1 might be the D (5 bases). The CDR3 loop spans 15 amino acids. Between the trimmed V and J ends, which lost 0 bases and 7 bases, there was a span of 13 bases. Germline V gene data show CDR1 as LNHDA and CDR2 as SQIVND (reference sequence). CDR3: CASSIDWGPWQPQHF. The CDR3 region has the DNA TGTGCCAGTAGTATAGATTGGGGCCCCTGGCAGCCCCAGCATTTT.

This sequence joins TRBV5-1 and TRBJ2-7, with 9 bases lining up with TRBD2. In germline, CDR1 is SGHRS, CDR2 YFSETQ. V trimming: 2 bases; J trimming: 7 bases; junction bases outside the gene matches: 10. CDR3 length equals 15 residues. CDR3 residues: CASSFGPSGALEQYF. The CDR3 DNA is TGCGCCAGCAGCTTTGGCCCTAGCGGGGCCCTGGAGCAGTACTTC. Complete variable domain (other parts from reference TRBV5-1 and TRBJ2-7): KAGVTQTPRYLIKTRGQQVTLSCSPISGHRSVSWYQQTPGQGLQFLFEYFSETQRNKGNFPGRFSGRQFSNSRSEMNVSTLELGDSALYLCASSFGPSGALEQYFGPGTRLTVT.

V gene TRBV28 combines with J gene TRBJ1-2; D perhaps matches TRBD1 (5 bases). The CDR3 runs 12 residues. The V gene's germline CDR1 is MDHEN and CDR2 SYDVKM. The V end lost 9 bases, the J end lost 3 bases, and 11 bases lay between the germline ends. The CDR3 protein is CASTQGDYGYTF. The CDR3 bases are TGTGCCAGTACGCAGGGAGACTATGGCTACACCTTC.

The chain links TRBV29-1 to TRBJ1-1; perhaps TRBD1 as D (6 bases). Germline V gene sequence: CDR1 SQVTM, CDR2 ANQGSEA. Trimming cost V 7 bases and J 4 bases, with 22 bases left between them. The CDR3 is 15 amino acids. CDR3 bases: TGCAGCGGCCTGGGGGCTGGACTCGGAGGCACTGAAGCTTTCTTT. It codes for CSGLGAGLGGTEAFF. The full variable domain, rest sourced from reference TRBV29-1 and TRBJ1-1, is SAVISQKPSRDICQRGTSLTIQCQVDSQVTMMFWYRQQPGQSLTLIATANQGSEATYESGFVIDKFPISRPNLTFSTLTVSNMSPEDSSIYLCSGLGAGLGGTEAFFGQGTRLTVV.

This chain joins TRBV18 and TRBJ2-2, with D unclear. The CDR3 has 13 residues. Germline V CDR1 and CDR2: KGHSH, LQKENI. Trimming left V 4 bases short and J 6 bases short, with 9 bases between. CDR3 sequence: CASSLGEPGELFF. The CDR3, as DNA: TGTGCCAGCTCACTAGGAGAGCCCGGGGAGCTGTTTTTT.

This chain joins TRBV10-1 and TRBJ1-6; no clear D. The ends were cut back, 5 bases at V and 5 bases at J, with 7 bases in the middle. The CDR3 is 13 amino acids. Per germline, CDR1 WNHNN and CDR2 SYGVQD (reference sequence). CDR3 sequence: CASSNANNSPLHF. DNA of the CDR3: TGCGCCAGCAGTAATGCTAATAATTCACCCCTCCACTTT.

CDR3 DNA: TGTGCCTGGAGTGTATTTCGGCAGGGGAACACTGAAGCTTTCTTT. Translating gives CAWSVFRQGNTEAFF. V and J are TRBV30 and TRBJ1-1, with D possibly being TRBD1 (5 bases). This CDR3 is 15 amino acids long. With 0 bases removed from V and 1 base from J, the gap between germline ends came to 12 bases. Germline CDR1 is GTSNPN and CDR2 is SVGIG (reference sequence).

This clone showed up just once. The V gene is TRBV7-9, the J gene TRBJ2-2; possibly TRBD1 or TRBD2 for D (6 bases each). The ends were cut back, 0 bases at V and 0 bases at J, with 11 bases in the middle. CDR1 is SEHNR, CDR2 FQNEAQ, per germline (reference sequence). This CDR3 comprises 17 residues. The CDR3 here is CASSLASGGANTGELFF. The CDR3 DNA is TGTGCCAGCAGCTTAGCGTCCGGGGGCGCGAACACCGGGGAGCTGTTTTTT.

This chain links TRBV5-1 with TRBJ1-1; 9 bases are shared with TRBD1. J was trimmed by 4 bases and V by 2 bases; bases with no gene match: 3. This CDR3 contains 14 residues. Germline assignment: CDR1 SGHRS and CDR2 YFSETQ. The CDR3 bases are TGCGCCAGCAGCTTACAGGGGGCTGTCACTGAAGCTTTCTTT. Translation gives CASSLQGAVTEAFF.

V usage is TRBV5-4 and J usage is TRBJ1-4; weak D call: TRBD1 (5 bases). Germline V lookup: CDR1 SGHNT, CDR2 YYREEE (reference sequence). The CDR3 contains 14 residues. The V end was cut by 2 bases, the J end by 7 bases, with 12 bases between. The CDR3 DNA follows: TGTGCCAGCAGCTTCTGGGGCCCGGGTGAAAAACTGTTTTTT. The encoded protein is CASSFWGPGEKLFF.